Below, 7 T cell receptor beta chains from the same sample are listed, as sequenced in a study of OX40 agonist ivuxolimab in advanced cancers. This table comes from immunoSEQ multiplex PCR, and its TCRdb copy is limited to in-frame clones, with some not included. This table has approximately 32,000 clones, 84% appearing once. Here the sequenced sample was CD4+ or CD8+ T cells sorted from blood, taken in a trial of the OX40 agonist ivuxolimab. The receptors were gathered from an adult with an advanced solid tumor such as melanoma, head and neck, liver or kidney cancer.

As regards this clone: At one end the junction does not follow the germline gene, possibly because of a read error. The V gene is TRBV7-3, the J gene TRBJ2-5, with 10 bases matching TRBD2. Germline V gene sequence: CDR1 SGHTA, CDR2 FQGTGA. The CDR3 runs 16 residues. CDR3 in amino acids: CASSFYASGSQGTQYF. CDR3 in DNA: TGTGCCAGCAGCTTTTATGCTAGCGGGAGCCAAGGGACCCAGTACTTC.

The J gene is TRBJ2-1, the V gene TRBV9; D is possibly TRBD2 (5 bases). Per the germline V gene, CDR1 is SGDLS and CDR2 is YYNGEE. This CDR3 is 16 amino acids long. V gave up 0 bases and J gave up 0 bases, with 10 bases separating them. Written as DNA, the CDR3 is TGTGCCAGCAGCGTAGATGGCAGCGGCTCCTACAATGAGCAGTTCTTC. Protein: CASSVDGSGSYNEQFF.

The V call is TRBV27, the J call TRBJ2-7; tentative D call: TRBD1 (5 bases). CDR3 size: 13 residues. CDR1 and CDR2 (germline): MNHEY, SMNVEV (reference sequence). Trimming removed 5 bases from V and 4 bases from J, with 12 bases in between. The CDR3 spells CASSTSTVYEQYF. The CDR3 DNA sequence: TGTGCCAGCAGTACCTCGACAGTATACGAGCAGTACTTC.

In this sample, this clone turned up once. The chain uses TRBV11-2 and TRBJ2-7, with 9 bases matching TRBD1. Germline assignment: CDR1 SGHAT and CDR2 FQNNGV. The trim removed 6 bases at V and 5 bases at J, leaving 11 bases unmatched. The CDR3 runs to 15 residues. DNA of the CDR3: TGTGCCAGCAGGCCTACCCGCGGACAGGGGAACGAGCAGTACTTC. Protein sequence: CASRPTRGQGNEQYF.

J is TRBJ2-7 and V is TRBV5-5; TRBD2 aligns across 8 bases. V shed 5 bases, J shed 7 bases, and the junction held 2 bases outside the gene matches. There are 11 residues in the CDR3. The germline gives CDR1 SGHKS, CDR2 YYEKEE (reference sequence). DNA for the CDR3: TGTGCCAGCAGAGGGACTAGGGAGCAGTACTTC. This codes for CASRGTREQYF.

The chain carries TRBV5-6 and TRBJ1-5; the D is unclear. From germline, CDR1 is SGHDT and CDR2 YYEEEE. The CDR3 spans 15 residues. Trimming took 0 bases from V and 2 from J, leaving 9 bases between them. Written as DNA, the CDR3 is TGTGCCAGCAGCTTGGATGGGGTACGCAATCAGCCCCAGCATTTT. Translating gives CASSLDGVRNQPQHF. The variable domain in full, completed from reference TRBV5-6 and TRBJ1-5, reads DAGVTQSPTHLIKTRGQQVTLRCSPKSGHDTVSWYQQALGQGPQFIFQYYEEEERQRGNFPDRFSGHQFPNYSSELNVNALLLGDSALYLCASSLDGVRNQPQHFGDGTRLSIL.

The chain couples TRBV27 to TRBJ2-7; D gene uncertain. The V gene's germline CDR1 is MNHEY and CDR2 SMNVEV (reference sequence). The V end lost 2 bases, the J end lost 1 base, and 9 bases lay between the germline ends. CDR3 size: 14 residues. For the CDR3, the DNA is TGTGCCAGCAGTTTAAAAGGGTCATCCTACGAGCAGTACTTC. This gives the protein CASSLKGSSYEQYF.